This T cell receptor (beta chain) was sequenced for a study of cytomegalovirus exposure and HLA in healthy donors. General observations from the study: A later analysis reportedly identified an Asian-associated ancestry cluster as carrying fewer N-insertions than the 666-donor mean. As a later analysis revealed, the rate of TCR association differed by HLA locus, with DRB1 most and HLA-C fewest. Segments of the TCR beta V type were, in most cases, productive about 90% or about 30% of the time in an earlier analysis.

PCR amplification relied on 60 Vbeta primers (plus 13 Jbeta primers). The protocol was immunoSEQ multiplex PCR, while the TCRdb copy is restricted to in-frame clones and leaves out a portion. In the table there are fewer than 95,000 clones, approximately 83% of which are singletons. Concerning this clone itself: The antigen remains unidentified.

The clonotype originates from a middle-aged man in good health and CMV-seronegative. The sequenced material came from PBMCs.

CDR3 coding DNA: TGTGCCAGCAGACTACCCGGGACAGGGTTGAATGAGCAGTTCTTC. Its translation: CASRLPGTGLNEQFF. The rearrangement links TRBV7-6 to TRBJ2-1; the match to TRBD1 covers 9 bases. The CDR3 is 15 residues long. The trim removed 6 bases at V and 7 bases at J, leaving 10 bases unmatched. In germline, CDR1 is SGHVS, CDR2 FNYEAQ.